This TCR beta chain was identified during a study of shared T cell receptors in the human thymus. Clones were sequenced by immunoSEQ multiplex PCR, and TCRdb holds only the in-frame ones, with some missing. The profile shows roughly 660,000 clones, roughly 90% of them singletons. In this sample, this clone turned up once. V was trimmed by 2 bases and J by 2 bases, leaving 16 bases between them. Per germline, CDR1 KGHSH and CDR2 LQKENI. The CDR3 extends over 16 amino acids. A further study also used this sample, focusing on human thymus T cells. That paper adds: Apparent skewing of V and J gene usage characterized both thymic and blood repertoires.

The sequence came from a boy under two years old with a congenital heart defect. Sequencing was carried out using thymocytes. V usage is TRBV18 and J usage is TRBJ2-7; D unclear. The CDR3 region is CASSPTPRDYPYEQYF. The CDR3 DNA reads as TGTGCCAGCTCACCAACCCCAAGAGATTATCCCTACGAGCAGTACTTC.